These 9 T cell receptor beta chains originate from one sample sequenced in a study of cytomegalovirus exposure and HLA in healthy donors. This PCR relied on a set of 60 Vbeta primers and 13 Jbeta primers. Here immunoSEQ multiplex PCR was the method, and the copy in TCRdb shows in-frame clones only, minus some. Altogether 150,000 to 180,000 clones are present, less than 80% being singletons, with the ten largest covering around 1.9%. Sequences were obtained from PBMCs. The origin of the receptors is a man younger than 40 in good health and CMV-seronegative.

This chain uses TRBV23-1 with TRBJ1-5, with a tentative D call TRBD1 (5 bases). TRBV23-1 is placed among ORFs of uncertain function. The CDR3 is made up of 17 amino acids. V shed 2 bases and J shed 5 bases, with 19 bases lying between them. The CDR3: CASSQGARGGLYQPQHF. The DNA for the CDR3 is TGCGCCAGCAGTCAAGGGGCGCGGGGAGGTTTATATCAGCCCCAGCATTTT.

This clone has a handful of counts. Other DNA variants within this sample encode the same CDR3. The rearrangement joins TRBV5-1 to TRBJ2-2, with a possible D match to TRBD2 (6 bases). This CDR3 is built from 15 residues. Germline V gene lookup returns CDR1 SGHRS and CDR2 YFSETQ. The ends were cut back, 1 base at V and 5 bases at J, with 12 bases in the middle. The CDR3 DNA is TGCGCCAGCAGCTTGACTGGGGGAGGTACCGGGGAGCTGTTTTTT. This gives the protein CASSLTGGGTGELFF. The full variable domain, in which reference TRBV5-1 and TRBJ2-2 provide the parts outside the CDR3, is KAGVTQTPRYLIKTRGQQVTLSCSPISGHRSVSWYQQTPGQGLQFLFEYFSETQRNKGNFPGRFSGRQFSNSRSEMNVSTLELGDSALYLCASSLTGGGTGELFFGEGSRLTVL.

The V call is TRBV2, the J call TRBJ2-3; 9 positions match TRBD2. J gave up 0 bases and V 6 bases, and 4 bases lay outside the gene matches. CDR3 length: 15 amino acids. Germline CDR1 reads SNHLY; CDR2 reads FYNNEI. CDR3 coding DNA: TGTGCCAGCAGAGGAGCGGGGGGTAGCACAGATACGCAGTATTTT. Its translation is CASRGAGGSTDTQYF. Full variable domain (missing parts from reference TRBV2 and TRBJ2-3): EPEVTQTPSHQVTQMGQEVILRCVPISNHLYFYWYRQILGQKVEFLVSFYNNEISEKSEIFDDQFSVERPDGSNFTLKIRSTKLEDSAMYFCASRGAGGSTDTQYFGPGTRLTVL.

The chain is built from TRBV29-1 and TRBJ2-5, with D unresolved. With the DNA end fitting TRBJ2-7 better, the J assignment may be wrong. Germline CDR1 is SQVTM and CDR2 is ANQGSEA. The CDR3 contains 11 residues. The CDR3 loop reads CSVSGGNEQYF. The CDR3 nucleotides read TGCAGCGTATCTGGCGGAAACGAGCAGTACTTC.

J is TRBJ2-5 and V is TRBV28; 7 nucleotides agree with TRBD1. The germline V gene has CDR1 MDHEN and CDR2 SYDVKM. The CDR3 consists of 13 residues. CDR3 sequence reads: CAVAGGYQETQYF. As DNA, the CDR3 is TGTGCGGTGGCAGGGGGTTACCAAGAGACCCAGTACTTC.

This clone has only a few counts. V is TRBV11-2 and J is TRBJ2-7; TRBD1 aligns across 7 bases. Germline V gene sequence: CDR1 SGHAT, CDR2 FQNNGV. The CDR3 is 14 amino acids. The junction had 8 bases not matched to a gene; V was cut back by 0 bases and J by 9 bases. CDR3 residues: CASSLDRVGGVQYF. As DNA, the CDR3 is TGTGCCAGCAGCTTAGATCGGGTAGGGGGCGTGCAGTACTTC.

The V gene is TRBV18, the J gene TRBJ2-2, with a possible D match to TRBD2 (5 bases). The germline V gene has CDR1 KGHSH and CDR2 LQKENI. The CDR3 consists of 16 residues. Between the trimmed V and J ends, which lost 3 bases and 4 bases, there was a span of 15 bases. CDR3: CASSPPERQFTGELFF. The CDR3 DNA is TGTGCCAGCTCACCCCCAGAGCGGCAATTCACCGGGGAGCTGTTTTTT.

V gene TRBV4-3 combines with J gene TRBJ1-2; 8 nucleotides match TRBD1. The CDR3 is 14 residues long. Per germline, CDR1 LGHNA and CDR2 YSLEER. V shed 0 bases and J 5 bases; nucleotides not matched to a gene: 2. The CDR3 DNA sequence: TGCGCCAGCAGCCAAGACAGGGGGCTTTATGGCTACACCTTC. Encoded protein: CASSQDRGLYGYTF.

This clone was seen only a few times. The CDR3 bases are TGCAGGGGGGACAGAAACACTGAAGCTTTCTTT. It is translated as CRGDRNTEAFF. The rearrangement links TRBV20-1 to TRBJ1-1; 7 nucleotides line up with TRBD1. CDR3 size: 11 residues. Looked up from germline, CDR1 is DFQATT and CDR2 is SNEGSKA (reference sequence).